The text below deals with one TCR beta chain. A single record per CDR3 protein comes from TCRdb applying MiXCR to the RT-PCR reads. The table records around 700,000 distinct CDR3 sequences, approximately 14% of them present only once. The TCR comes from a female donor in good health, serving as a healthy control. The material sequenced was memory CD4+ T cells from blood.

The CDR3 is CASIRAEGYNEQFF. The CDR3 DNA reads as TGTGCCAGCATACGAGCGGAGGGTTACAATGAGCAGTTCTTC. The chain couples TRBV2 to TRBJ2-1, with D perhaps TRBD2 (6 bases). The ends were cut back, 7 bases at V and 4 bases at J, with 14 bases in the middle. The CDR3 length is 14 residues. Per the germline V gene, CDR1 is SNHLY and CDR2 is FYNNEI.